Below, 32 T cell receptor beta chains from the same sample are listed, as sequenced in a study of shared clonotypes between healthy human individuals. The assay was immunoSEQ multiplex PCR, and TCRdb's table has in-frame clones only and misses some. The data show 1,500,000 or so clones, 98% seen once. The sequencing sample was made of naive CD4+ T cells sorted from blood. Subset given: CD45RA+ positively selected. These receptors all stem from a young man in good health.

The J gene is TRBJ2-1, the V gene TRBV7-9; the D call may be TRBD1 or TRBD2 (5 bases each). V lost 8 bases and J lost 5, with 16 bases in between. Looked up from germline, CDR1 is SEHNR and CDR2 is FQNEAQ (reference sequence). This CDR3 spans 14 amino acids. This CDR3 reads CASERQGPNNEQFF. CDR3 coding DNA: TGTGCCAGCGAAAGGCAGGGACCAAACAATGAGCAGTTCTTC.

V is TRBV18 and J is TRBJ2-7; D possibly matches TRBD1 or TRBD2 (6 bases each). CDR1 is KGHSH and CDR2 is LQKENI in the germline V gene. The CDR3 is 15 amino acids. V was cut by 3 bases and J by 7 bases, with 19 bases left in between. In nucleotides, the CDR3 is TGTGCCAGCTCACCGGTCGGGGGCTCCTCGGGAGAGCAGTACTTC. Residues: CASSPVGGSSGEQYF.

The chain employs TRBV18 and TRBJ2-7; D possibly uses TRBD1 or TRBD2 (5 bases each). Trimming pared 6 bases from V and 5 bases from J, leaving 20 bases between. Germline CDR1 and CDR2: KGHSH and LQKENI. The CDR3 is made up of 15 amino acids. The CDR3: CASSPSRDQIHEQYF. The DNA of the CDR3 is TGTGCCAGCTCCCCCTCCCGGGACCAGATCCACGAGCAGTACTTC.

This chain uses TRBV2 with TRBJ1-1; 7 nucleotides match TRBD1. The V gene end was trimmed by 5 bases and the J gene end by 5 bases; junction bases not matched to a gene: 11. CDR3 size: 15 residues. CDR1 is SNHLY, CDR2 FYNNEI, per germline. The CDR3 loop is CASSYRGTVGTEAFF. In DNA form, the CDR3 reads TGTGCCAGCAGTTACAGGGGAACAGTGGGGACTGAAGCTTTCTTT. The whole variable domain, filled in from reference TRBV2 and TRBJ1-1, reads EPEVTQTPSHQVTQMGQEVILRCVPISNHLYFYWYRQILGQKVEFLVSFYNNEISEKSEIFDDQFSVERPDGSNFTLKIRSTKLEDSAMYFCASSYRGTVGTEAFFGQGTRLTVV.

This clone was observed a single time. CDR3 sequence: CASSSRQGNIQYF. CDR3 DNA sequence: TGTGCCAGCAGCTCCCGACAGGGAAACATTCAGTACTTC. The chain carries TRBV7-2 and TRBJ2-4; 7 positions agree with TRBD1. V lost 4 bases and J lost 6; bases outside the gene matches: 3. The germline V gene encodes CDR1 SGHTA and CDR2 FQGNSA. The CDR3 has 13 amino acids. The variable domain in full, completed from reference TRBV7-2 and TRBJ2-4, reads GAGVSQSPSNKVTEKGKDVELRCDPISGHTALYWYRQSLGQGLEFLIYFQGNSAPDKSGLPSDRFSAERTGGSVSTLTIQRTQQEDSAVYLCASSSRQGNIQYFGAGTRLSVL.

The genes are TRBV5-5 and TRBJ1-1, with D perhaps matching TRBD1 (5 bases). CDR1 SGHKS and CDR2 YYEKEE come from the germline V gene (reference sequence). With 3 bases removed from V and 4 bases from J, the gap between germline ends came to 13 bases. The CDR3 runs to 14 residues. CDR3 sequence: CASSWNGGGTEAFF. Here the CDR3 DNA reads TGTGCCAGCAGCTGGAACGGGGGAGGCACTGAAGCTTTCTTT.

The V gene is TRBV18, the J gene TRBJ2-1; 7 bases line up with TRBD1. Losses at the gene ends were 0 bases for V and 5 bases for J; bases not matched to a gene: 7. This CDR3 has 16 residues. Germline loops: CDR1 KGHSH, CDR2 LQKENI. CDR3 loop: CASSPPDRARHNEQFF. For the CDR3, the DNA is TGTGCCAGCTCACCACCCGACAGGGCGCGCCACAATGAGCAGTTCTTC.

The count of this clone is one. V is TRBV7-9 and J is TRBJ2-7, with D unresolved. CDR3 length: 13 amino acids. Germline assignment: CDR1 SEHNR and CDR2 FQNEAQ (reference sequence). V lost 2 bases, J lost 3 bases, and 8 bases lay in between. In DNA form, the CDR3 reads TGTGCCAGCAGCTTACCGAACAACTACGAGCAGTACTTC. It codes for CASSLPNNYEQYF.

The gene calls are TRBV28 and TRBJ2-7; possible D gene TRBD1, 6 bases. This CDR3 has 12 residues. Germline V lookup: CDR1 MDHEN, CDR2 SYDVKM. The V gene lost 4 bases and the J gene lost 7 bases, with 11 bases spanning the gap. CDR3 sequence reads: CASSWLRGEQYF. CDR3 bases: TGTGCCAGCAGTTGGCTAAGGGGGGAGCAGTACTTC.

About this clone itself: Other DNA sequences in the sample encode the same CDR3. The chain joins TRBV4-3 to TRBJ2-7; D might be TRBD1 (7 bases). With 1 base removed from V and 1 base from J, the gap between germline ends came to 11 bases. Germline CDR1 and CDR2: LGHNA and YSLEER. CDR3 length: 15 amino acids. The CDR3 is CASSQGAGGSYEQYF. The CDR3 DNA reads TGCGCCAGCAGCCAAGGGGCAGGGGGGTCCTACGAGCAGTACTTC.

This clone appeared once. Different DNA sequences within this sample yield the same CDR3. This chain uses TRBV29-1 with TRBJ1-1; D uncertain. The CDR3 loop spans 13 amino acids. The V end was cut by 4 bases, the J end by 0 bases, with 9 bases between. CDR1 is SQVTM and CDR2 is ANQGSEA in the germline V gene. The CDR3 sequence is CSVGGRVNTEAFF. CDR3 nucleotides: TGCAGCGTTGGGGGTCGGGTGAACACTGAAGCTTTCTTT.

This sequence joins TRBV11-2 and TRBJ2-3, with D perhaps given as TRBD1 or TRBD2 (5 bases each). The CDR3 is 16 residues long. Trimming left V 9 bases short and J 0 bases short, with 19 bases between. CDR1 SGHAT and CDR2 FQNNGV come from the germline V gene. The DNA of the CDR3 is TGTGCCAGTATCTCGCTCGGGGCCAGGAGCACAGATACGCAGTATTTT. This gives the protein CASISLGARSTDTQYF. Together with reference TRBV11-2 and TRBJ2-3, the CDR3 gives the full variable domain: EAGVAQSPRYKIIEKRQSVAFWCNPISGHATLYWYQQILGQGPKLLIQFQNNGVVDDSQLPKDRFSAERLKGVDSTLKIQPAKLEDSAVYLCASISLGARSTDTQYFGPGTRLTVL.

The chain links TRBV29-1 to TRBJ2-7; tentatively, D is TRBD1 (6 bases). V lost 6 bases to trimming and J lost 4 bases, with 16 bases between them. The CDR3 covers 13 residues. The V gene's germline CDR1 is SQVTM and CDR2 ANQGSEA. The DNA of the CDR3 is TGCAGCGTAATCAGGGGAAGAGGTTACGAGCAGTACTTC. It codes for CSVIRGRGYEQYF.

The chain couples TRBV6-6 to TRBJ1-1, with 9 bases that match TRBD1. Germline values: CDR1 MNHNY, CDR2 SVGAGI (reference sequence). The length of the CDR3 is 15 residues. The V gene end was trimmed by 5 bases and the J gene end by 1 base; junction bases not matched to a gene: 5. The CDR3 protein is CASSTPGQGNTEAFF. Written as DNA, the CDR3 is TGTGCCAGCAGTACACCGGGACAGGGGAACACTGAAGCTTTCTTT.

This chain links TRBV4-2 with TRBJ1-5, with a possible D match to TRBD1 (5 bases). The CDR3 has 14 amino acids. The V gene's germline CDR1 is LGHNA and CDR2 YNFKEQ. Trimming left V 1 base short and J 2 bases short, with 6 bases between. CDR3 bases: TGTGCCAGCAGCCAAGTGACAGGCAATCAGCCCCAGCATTTT. This encodes CASSQVTGNQPQHF.

The chain joins TRBV10-3 to TRBJ2-6; D assignment may be TRBD1 or TRBD2 (5 bases each). This CDR3 contains 15 residues. Germline CDR1 and CDR2: ENHRY and SYGVKD. The V end lost 6 bases, the J end lost 0 bases, and 9 bases lay between the germline ends. This chain's CDR3 is CAISLGGSGANVLTF. As DNA, the CDR3 is TGTGCCATCAGCCTTGGGGGCTCTGGGGCCAACGTCCTGACTTTC.

A single count supports this clone. The CDR3 sequence: CSVAYPGGGYNEQFF. The CDR3 DNA is TGCAGCGTTGCATACCCGGGGGGGGGTTACAATGAGCAGTTCTTC. The rearrangement links TRBV29-1 to TRBJ2-1, with TRBD2 identical over 8 bases. The CDR3 has 15 residues. Looked up from germline, CDR1 is SQVTM and CDR2 is ANQGSEA. V was pared by 4 bases and J by 4 bases, with 9 bases of the junction left unmatched.

This rearrangement joins TRBV20-1 to TRBJ1-1; D gene unclear. CDR3 length: 11 residues. V was shortened by 6 bases and J by 3 bases, with 8 bases between the two germline ends. The germline gives CDR1 DFQATT, CDR2 SNEGSKA (reference sequence). The CDR3 DNA reads TGCAGTGCAGCGGATCACACTGAAGCTTTCTTT. Its protein is CSAADHTEAFF.

The CDR3 spells CASSFPPFYEQYF. DNA of the CDR3: TGTGCCAGCAGTTTCCCCCCCTTTTACGAGCAGTACTTC. The chain couples TRBV6-5 to TRBJ2-7; D not resolved. Germline V gene data show CDR1 as MNHEY and CDR2 as SVGAGI. The CDR3 spans 13 residues. The ends were cut back, 4 bases at V and 4 bases at J, with 11 bases in the middle.

CDR3 loop: CASSAIAGDTAYEQYF. CDR3 nucleotide sequence: TGTGCCAGCTCTGCGATAGCGGGAGATACCGCCTACGAGCAGTACTTC. This sequence joins TRBV18 and TRBJ2-7, with TRBD2 identical over 9 bases. The germline V gene has CDR1 KGHSH and CDR2 LQKENI. The CDR3 totals 16 residues. V lost 6 bases to trimming and J lost 2 bases; unmatched junction nucleotides: 11.

A word on this clone: This same CDR3 is encoded by further DNA sequences in the sample. The rearrangement uses TRBV5-1 and TRBJ2-1, with D uncertain. Germline values: CDR1 SGHRS, CDR2 YFSETQ. Trimming removed 1 base at V and 6 bases at J, with 5 bases between. This CDR3 region has 12 residues. CDR3 DNA: TGCGCCAGCAGCTTGTCTCCCAATGAGCAGTTCTTC. Translated: CASSLSPNEQFF.

The rearrangement joins TRBV7-3 to TRBJ2-7; D is ambiguous. The CDR3 contains 8 residues. The ends were cut back, 11 bases at V and 3 bases at J, with 2 bases in the middle. Germline CDR1 and CDR2: SGHTA and FQGTGA. The CDR3 loop reads CAGYEQYF. The CDR3 DNA sequence: TGTGCCGGCTACGAGCAGTACTTC.

The CDR3: CASSSDSLRTVTAPKTEAFF. The CDR3 coding sequence is TGCGCCAGCAGCTCGGACTCGTTGAGAACAGTCACTGCCCCTAAGACTGAAGCTTTCTTT. The chain carries TRBV5-1 and TRBJ1-1; D unresolved. V lost 3 bases and J lost 5, with 32 bases in between. This CDR3 has 20 amino acids. Germline CDR1 is SGHRS and CDR2 is YFSETQ.

The chain combines TRBV9 with TRBJ2-2; D possibly corresponds to TRBD2 (5 bases). Germline CDR1 and CDR2: SGDLS and YYNGEE. V lost 2 bases, J lost 6 bases, and 29 bases lay in between. The CDR3 has 20 amino acids. CDR3 sequence reads: CASSVRPGKEFMVSAGELFF. CDR3 sequence (DNA): TGTGCCAGCAGCGTTCGCCCGGGGAAGGAGTTCATGGTCTCCGCCGGGGAGCTGTTTTTT. The complete variable domain, with remaining parts taken from reference TRBV9 and TRBJ2-2, reads DSGVTQTPKHLITATGQRVTLRCSPRSGDLSVYWYQQSLDQGLQFLIQYYNGEERAKGNILERFSAQQFPDLHSELNLSSLELGDSALYFCASSVRPGKEFMVSAGELFFGEGSRLTVL.

The CDR3 reads CASSLDLTTDTQYF. CDR3 sequence (DNA): TGTGCCAGCAGCTTGGATCTAACCACAGATACGCAGTATTTT. The V call is TRBV5-6, the J call TRBJ2-3; unclear D gene. CDR3 length: 14 residues. Per germline, CDR1 SGHDT and CDR2 YYEEEE. V was cut by 0 bases and J by 2 bases, with 7 bases left in between.

The CDR3 protein is CASSYDPGQGGNEQFF. CDR3 DNA: TGTGCCAGCAGTTACGACCCGGGACAGGGTGGAAATGAGCAGTTCTTC. V and J are TRBV28 and TRBJ2-1; 9 bases fit TRBD1. Trimming removed 4 bases from V and 7 bases from J; junction bases left unmatched: 11. The germline V gene encodes CDR1 MDHEN and CDR2 SYDVKM. This CDR3 region has 16 residues.

This clone has a single count. V gene TRBV5-1 combines with J gene TRBJ2-5; possibly TRBD1 or TRBD2 for D (5 bases each). Germline V gene sequence: CDR1 SGHRS, CDR2 YFSETQ. This CDR3 region has 13 residues. V was clipped by 4 bases and J by 5 bases, with 12 bases between them. CDR3 residues: CASSPGPGETQYF. The DNA of the CDR3 is TGCGCCAGCAGCCCGGGGCCAGGGGAGACCCAGTACTTC. Variable domain in full (rest from reference TRBV5-1 and TRBJ2-5): KAGVTQTPRYLIKTRGQQVTLSCSPISGHRSVSWYQQTPGQGLQFLFEYFSETQRNKGNFPGRFSGRQFSNSRSEMNVSTLELGDSALYLCASSPGPGETQYFGPGTRLLVL.

Comments on this clone: The same CDR3 is also encoded by other DNA sequences in this sample. The chain is built from TRBV5-1 and TRBJ1-5; 10 bases fit TRBD1. V trimming: 5 bases; J trimming: 5 bases; junction bases outside the gene matches: 4. Germline CDR1 is SGHRS and CDR2 is YFSETQ. This CDR3 region has 14 residues. The chain's CDR3 is CASSTGQGDQPQHF. The CDR3 DNA follows: TGCGCCAGCAGTACCGGACAGGGGGATCAGCCCCAGCATTTT.

The V call is TRBV5-4, the J call TRBJ2-3, with D perhaps TRBD2 (5 bases). Germline V CDR1 and CDR2: SGHNT, YYREEE (reference sequence). V gave up 4 bases and J gave up 6 bases, with 12 bases separating them. The length of the CDR3 is 13 residues. The CDR3: CASSDGRGDTQYF. For the CDR3, the DNA is TGTGCCAGCAGCGACGGACGAGGGGATACGCAGTATTTT.

A note on this clone: Other DNA sequences in this sample translate to the same CDR3. The genes are TRBV18 and TRBJ2-2; TRBD2 agrees at 12 bases. CDR1 KGHSH and CDR2 LQKENI come from the germline V gene. The CDR3 totals 17 residues. V was clipped by 3 bases and J by 2 bases; unmatched bases: 4. CDR3 in DNA: TGTGCCAGCTCACCGGGACTAGCGGGCACAAACACCGGGGAGCTGTTTTTT. Amino acid sequence: CASSPGLAGTNTGELFF.

The V gene is TRBV20-1, the J gene TRBJ1-5; no reliable D call. V lost 6 bases to trimming and J lost 5 bases, with 5 bases between them. Germline loops: CDR1 DFQATT, CDR2 SNEGSKA (reference sequence). This CDR3 spans 10 amino acids. For the CDR3, the DNA is TGCAGTGCAGGGCATCAGCCCCAGCATTTT. Its translation: CSAGHQPQHF.

Of note for this clone: Other DNA sequences in this sample translate to the same CDR3. The V call is TRBV13, the J call TRBJ2-7; D unclear. V dropped 1 base and J dropped 1 base, with 8 bases sitting between them. There are 14 residues in the CDR3. The germline V gene encodes CDR1 PRHDT and CDR2 FYEKMQ (reference sequence). The CDR3 is CASSLERLSYEQYF. The CDR3 DNA reads as TGTGCCAGCAGCTTAGAACGGTTGTCCTACGAGCAGTACTTC.